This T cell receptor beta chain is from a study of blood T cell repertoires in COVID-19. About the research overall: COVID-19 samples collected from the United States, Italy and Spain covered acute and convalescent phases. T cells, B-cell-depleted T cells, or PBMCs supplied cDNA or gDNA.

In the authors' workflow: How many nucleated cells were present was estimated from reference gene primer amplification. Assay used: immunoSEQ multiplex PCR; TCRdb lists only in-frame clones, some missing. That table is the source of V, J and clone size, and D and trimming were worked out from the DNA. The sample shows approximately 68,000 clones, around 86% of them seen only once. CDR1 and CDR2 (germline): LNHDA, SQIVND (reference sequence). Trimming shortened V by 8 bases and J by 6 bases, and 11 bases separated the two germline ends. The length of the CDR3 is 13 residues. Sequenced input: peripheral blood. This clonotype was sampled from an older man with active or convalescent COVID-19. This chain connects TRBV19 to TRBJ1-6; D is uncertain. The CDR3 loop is CASRAGTNSPLHF. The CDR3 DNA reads TGTGCCAGTCGTGCAGGAACTAATTCACCCCTCCACTTT.